The 25 T cell receptor beta chains below were found in one sample sequenced in a study of cytomegalovirus exposure and HLA in healthy donors. Use of 60 Vbeta and 13 Jbeta primers characterized the PCR. The data were produced by immunoSEQ multiplex PCR, yet TCRdb's version contains in-frame clones alone and is incomplete. The repertoire holds some 97,000 clones, with 65% to 80% as singletons. What was sequenced was PBMCs. The source of these receptors is a woman aged 45-65 years in good health and CMV-seropositive.

The chain carries TRBV5-1 and TRBJ1-1; D uncertain. The germline gives CDR1 SGHRS, CDR2 YFSETQ. Trimming stripped 2 bases from V and 5 bases from J, with 16 bases between. This CDR3 comprises 15 residues. The CDR3: CASSLNPFGSTEAFF. The CDR3 DNA is TGCGCCAGCAGCTTAAACCCTTTTGGGAGTACTGAAGCTTTCTTT.

The chain uses TRBV5-5 and TRBJ1-1; possibly TRBD1 for D (5 bases). The CDR3 runs to 15 residues. The V gene's germline CDR1 is SGHKS and CDR2 YYEKEE (reference sequence). V was cut by 2 bases and J by 0 bases, with 11 bases left in between. CDR3 bases: TGTGCCAGCAGCTTAGAAGCAGGGATGAACACTGAAGCTTTCTTT. Translating it yields CASSLEAGMNTEAFF.

V and J are TRBV5-1 and TRBJ1-3; possibly TRBD1 for D (5 bases). Germline lookup yields CDR1 SGHRS and CDR2 YFSETQ. The CDR3 has 17 amino acids. V gave up 4 bases and J gave up 0 bases, with 17 bases separating them. In DNA form, the CDR3 reads TGCGCCAGCAGCCCCGGGGGGGGACGCTACTCTGGAAACACCATATATTTT. It translates to CASSPGGGRYSGNTIYF.

This clone was observed a handful of times. This chain uses TRBV25-1 with TRBJ1-4; D gene uncertain. The germline V and J ends were trimmed by 6 bases and 8 bases, with 10 bases remaining between them. The V gene's germline CDR1 is MGHDK and CDR2 SYGVNS. The CDR3 runs to 12 residues. The DNA of the CDR3 is TGTGCCAGCAGGGCGACTGGAGAAAAACTGTTTTTT. The encoded protein is CASRATGEKLFF. The full variable domain, its missing parts supplied by reference TRBV25-1 and TRBJ1-4, is EADIYQTPRYLVIGTGKKITLECSQTMGHDKMYWYQQDPGMELHLIHYSYGVNSTEKGDLSSESTVSRIRTEHFPLTLESARPSHTSQYLCASRATGEKLFFGSGTQLSVL.

This clone came up once. The chain combines TRBV12-5 with TRBJ1-2; 9 bases match TRBD1. From germline, CDR1 is LGHNT and CDR2 FRNRAP. The CDR3 has 14 residues. J lost 5 bases, V lost 6 bases, and 7 bases had no gene match. The CDR3 protein is CASGTGTGIYGYTF. CDR3 nucleotides: TGTGCTAGTGGAACCGGGACAGGGATATATGGCTACACCTTC. The full variable domain, rest sourced from reference TRBV12-5 and TRBJ1-2, is DARVTQTPRHKVTEMGQEVTMRCQPILGHNTVFWYRQTMMQGLELLAYFRNRAPLDDSGMPKDRFSAEMPDATLATLKIQPSEPRDSAVYFCASGTGTGIYGYTFGSGTRLTVV.

This clone was seen once. This chain links TRBV9 with TRBJ2-3; 9 nucleotides agree with TRBD2. The V gene's germline CDR1 is SGDLS and CDR2 YYNGEE. CDR3 size: 15 residues. V shed 0 bases and J 6 bases; nucleotides not matched to a gene: 5. The DNA for the CDR3 is TGTGCCAGCAGCGTAGGCGGGGGGGTATCGGATACGCAGTATTTT. This codes for CASSVGGGVSDTQYF.

The CDR3 bases are TGTGCCAGCAGAAGGGACAGGGAGCCTTCGCTTACGCAGTATTTT. It specifies CASRRDREPSLTQYF. This chain connects TRBV5-4 to TRBJ2-3, with 9 nucleotides matching TRBD1. Germline loops: CDR1 SGHNT, CDR2 YYREEE (reference sequence). V lost 5 bases to trimming and J lost 8 bases; unmatched junction nucleotides: 12. This CDR3 region has 15 residues.

A few counts support this clone. The J gene is TRBJ2-1, the V gene TRBV29-1; D not certain. Per the germline V gene, CDR1 is SQVTM and CDR2 is ANQGSEA. The CDR3 has 14 residues. Trimming removed 2 bases from V and 6 bases from J, with 14 bases in between. As DNA, the CDR3 is TGCAGCGTTGAAAGCCTGAACTTATCCAATGAGCAGTTCTTC. This codes for CSVESLNLSNEQFF.

The table lists this clone with a few counts. This sequence joins TRBV5-4 and TRBJ1-1; 8 positions agree with TRBD1. The length of the CDR3 is 15 residues. J lost 5 bases, V lost 0 bases, and 6 bases had no gene match. Germline CDR1 reads SGHNT; CDR2 reads YYREEE (reference sequence). CDR3 nucleotide sequence: TGTGCCAGCAGCTTGGTAGGCAGGGGGCAAACTGAAGCTTTCTTT. Translating it yields CASSLVGRGQTEAFF.

The J gene is TRBJ2-5, the V gene TRBV21-1; the table's D gene call, TRBD2, was not cross checked with the DNA. TRBV21-1 is a pseudogene segment. The CDR3 has 14 residues. CDR3 in DNA: TGTGCCAGCAGCAAAGATCCGCGGGAGGGGACCCAGTACTTC. Its protein product is CASSKDPREGTQYF.

The chain joins TRBV29-1 to TRBJ2-3; 12 bases agree with TRBD2. Trimming at V came to 6 bases and at J to 13 bases, leaving 14 bases not matched to a gene. The CDR3 consists of 14 residues. CDR1 SQVTM and CDR2 ANQGSEA come from the germline V gene. The CDR3, as DNA: TGCAGCGTCGACGGACTAGCGGGAACAGGGTGGAAGTATTTT. It codes for CSVDGLAGTGWKYF.

V usage is TRBV4-1 and J usage is TRBJ1-1; no definite D call. CDR1 MGHRA and CDR2 YSYEKL come from the germline V gene. V lost 6 bases, J lost 1 base, and 6 bases lay in between. The CDR3 runs 12 residues. In nucleotides, the CDR3 is TGCGCCAGCAGAAACGGGAACACTGAAGCTTTCTTT. Its protein is CASRNGNTEAFF.

This clone was observed once. V is TRBV10-1 and J is TRBJ1-2; no clear D gene. The V end was cut by 3 bases, the J end by 5 bases, with 7 bases between. CDR1 and CDR2 from the germline V gene are WNHNN and SYGVQD (reference sequence). The length of the CDR3 is 12 residues. The CDR3 reads CASSDGEYGYTF. CDR3 nucleotides: TGCGCCAGCAGTGACGGGGAGTATGGCTACACCTTC.

The gene calls are TRBV29-1 and TRBJ2-1; 7 bases line up with TRBD2. The CDR3 length is 12 residues. V dropped 3 bases and J dropped 7; count of bases not matched to a gene: 3. Germline CDR1 reads SQVTM; CDR2 reads ANQGSEA. CDR3 region: CSVEEGGNEQFF. The CDR3 coding sequence is TGCAGCGTTGAGGAGGGAGGGAATGAGCAGTTCTTC.

V gene TRBV2 combines with J gene TRBJ2-5; possible D gene TRBD2, 6 bases. V dropped 3 bases and J dropped 3 bases, with 14 bases sitting between them. CDR3 size: 15 residues. In germline, CDR1 is SNHLY, CDR2 FYNNEI. CDR3 nucleotides: TGTGCCAGCAGTGAGTCGTACGGGGGTAAAGAGACCCAGTACTTC. Amino acid sequence: CASSESYGGKETQYF.

This clone has a handful of counts. The chain links TRBV6-5 to TRBJ1-3; a weak D match, TRBD1 (5 bases). The germline CDR1 and CDR2 sequences are MNHEY and SVGAGI. V was trimmed by 2 bases and J by 3 bases, leaving 11 bases between them. The CDR3 is 15 amino acids. In DNA, the CDR3 is TGTGCCAGCAGTTACGACACAGGTCTTGGAAACACCATATATTTT. Its protein is CASSYDTGLGNTIYF.

The chain recombines TRBV25-1 with TRBJ2-6; no reliable D call. Trimming cost V 2 bases and J 4 bases, with 9 bases left between them. Germline V gene data show CDR1 as MGHDK and CDR2 as SYGVNS. This CDR3 spans 15 amino acids. CDR3 bases: TGTGCCAGCAGTGAAAGCTGGGCAGGGGCCAACGTCCTGACTTTC. This translates into CASSESWAGANVLTF.

The chain employs TRBV5-6 and TRBJ2-7, with 8 bases that match TRBD2. Germline CDR1 is SGHDT and CDR2 is YYEEEE. Trimming removed 2 bases from V and 4 bases from J; junction bases left unmatched: 5. The CDR3 totals 14 residues. CDR3 DNA: TGTGCCAGCAGCTTAGGGACTAGGGGGTACGAGCAGTACTTC. Protein product: CASSLGTRGYEQYF.

The chain combines TRBV4-2 with TRBJ2-5; TRBD2 might be the D (5 bases). Germline CDR1 LGHNA, CDR2 YNFKEQ. The CDR3 length is 14 residues. The V end lost 0 bases, the J end lost 2 bases, and 7 bases lay between the germline ends. CDR3 residues: CASSQERTQETQYF. The CDR3 bases are TGTGCCAGCAGCCAAGAACGGACTCAAGAGACCCAGTACTTC.

This chain links TRBV27 with TRBJ1-2; possibly TRBD1 for D (6 bases). CDR3 length: 16 amino acids. Per the germline V gene, CDR1 is MNHEY and CDR2 is SMNVEV (reference sequence). Trimming took off 2 bases at V and 4 bases at J, with 17 bases between the two ends. CDR3 residues: CASSLAAWGLLYGYTF. Here the CDR3 DNA reads TGTGCCAGCAGTTTAGCCGCTTGGGGGCTTCTCTATGGCTACACCTTC.

This clone was seen just once. The V gene is TRBV2, the J gene TRBJ1-5, with 9 bases lining up with TRBD1. The CDR3 sequence is 15 residues long. The germline CDR1 and CDR2 sequences are SNHLY and FYNNEI. With V trimmed by 5 bases and J by 3 bases, 5 bases remained unmatched. The CDR3 protein is CASSPQGANNQPQHF. In DNA form, the CDR3 reads TGTGCCAGCAGTCCACAGGGGGCGAACAATCAGCCCCAGCATTTT.

The rearrangement joins TRBV7-9 to TRBJ1-2; D call uncertain. V lost 1 base and J 2 bases, leaving 8 bases between the germline ends. The V gene's germline CDR1 is SEHNR and CDR2 FQNEAQ (reference sequence). The CDR3 covers 14 residues. The CDR3 protein is CASSLDLRNYGYTF. CDR3 DNA: TGTGCCAGCAGCTTAGATCTGCGAAACTATGGCTACACCTTC.

This clone was detected only a few times. The chain carries TRBV19 and TRBJ1-1; possibly TRBD1 for D (5 bases). The germline V gene encodes CDR1 LNHDA and CDR2 SQIVND (reference sequence). Trimming left V 6 bases short and J 6 bases short, with 20 bases between. This CDR3 spans 15 amino acids. In nucleotides, the CDR3 is TGTGCCAGTAGCGGACTGAGGGGAGGGTGGGCTGAAGCTTTCTTT. It translates to CASSGLRGGWAEAFF.

This clone showed up just once. V and J are TRBV12-5 and TRBJ2-7; tentatively, D is TRBD1 (5 bases). Deletions cut 1 base from V and 2 bases from J, with 6 bases between. The CDR3 is made up of 13 amino acids. Germline-derived CDR1 and CDR2 are LGHNT and FRNRAP. As DNA, the CDR3 is TGTGCTAGTGGTTTGGGACAGACCTACGAGCAGTACTTC. Its translation is CASGLGQTYEQYF.

In its sample, this clone was seen a few times. The chain has TRBV11-2 and TRBJ2-2; 8 bases align to TRBD1. The CDR3 length is 16 residues. V lost 6 bases and J lost 3; bases outside the gene matches: 9. Germline V gene sequence: CDR1 SGHAT, CDR2 FQNNGV. CDR3 region: CASSSQGALYTGELFF. The CDR3, as DNA: TGTGCCAGCAGTTCTCAGGGGGCGCTTTACACCGGGGAGCTGTTTTTT.